The clone carrying this T cell receptor (beta chain) has ten or more counts. Antigen unknown. The TCR beta CDR3 regions underwent amplification from RNA transcripts. RT-PCR was first run with HTBI primers, then multiplex PCR in a second round. A single record per CDR3 protein comes from TCRdb applying MiXCR to the multiplex PCR reads. Altogether about 390,000 distinct CDR3 sequences are present, approximately 15% being singletons, with the ten largest covering roughly 7%. This specimen belongs to a study of Graves' ophthalmopathy and Graves' hyperthyroidism. Germline V gene data show CDR1 as SNHLY and CDR2 as FYNNEI. The CDR3 runs to 14 residues. Trimming at V came to 4 bases and at J to 5 bases, leaving 4 bases not matched to a gene. Regarding the study as a whole: Most thyroid clonotypes with frequency above 0.001 were detected in blood too.

Among the hyperthyroidism patients, all were newly diagnosed, aged 18 to 65, with under 2 months' duration. As diagnostic evidence, clinical symptoms, serum thyroxine, TRAb, thyroid ultrasound and orbital computed tomography were relied upon. Sequencing input: peripheral blood. This clonotype originated in a woman between 18 and 30 years old with stable Graves' hyperthyroidism. This chain joins TRBV2 and TRBJ2-2; 7 nucleotides line up with TRBD1. The CDR3 DNA is TGTGCCAGCAGTGTGGGCAGGGGGACCGGGGAGCTGTTTTTT. It specifies CASSVGRGTGELFF. Full variable domain (outside the CDR3, taken from reference TRBV2 and TRBJ2-2): EPEVTQTPSHQVTQMGQEVILRCVPISNHLYFYWYRQILGQKVEFLVSFYNNEISEKSEIFDDQFSVERPDGSNFTLKIRSTKLEDSAMYFCASSVGRGTGELFFGEGSRLTVL.